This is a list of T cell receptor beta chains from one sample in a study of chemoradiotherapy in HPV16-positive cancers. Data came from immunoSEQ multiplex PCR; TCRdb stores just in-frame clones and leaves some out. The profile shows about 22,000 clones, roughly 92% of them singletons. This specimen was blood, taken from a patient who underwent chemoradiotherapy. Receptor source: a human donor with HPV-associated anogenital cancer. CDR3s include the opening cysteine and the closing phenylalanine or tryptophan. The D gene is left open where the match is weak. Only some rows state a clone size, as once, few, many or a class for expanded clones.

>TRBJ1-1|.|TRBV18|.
CASSQGGASNTEAFF
TGTGCCAGCTCACAAGGAGGTGCATCGAACACTGAAGCTTTCTTT
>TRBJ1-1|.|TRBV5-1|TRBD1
CASRVGGTGNTEAFF
TGCGCCAGCAGGGTGGGAGGGACAGGGAACACTGAAGCTTTCTTT
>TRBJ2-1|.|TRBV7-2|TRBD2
CASSLHKPGLATNEQFF
TGTGCCAGCAGCTTACACAAACCGGGACTAGCGACCAATGAGCAGTTCTTC
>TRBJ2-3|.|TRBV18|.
CASSPPSNTDTQYF
TGTGCCAGCTCACCACCCTCAAACACAGATACGCAGTATTTT
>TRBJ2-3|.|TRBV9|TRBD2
CASSVISGGGTDTQYF
TGTGCCAGCAGCGTAATTAGCGGGGGAGGCACAGATACGCAGTATTTT
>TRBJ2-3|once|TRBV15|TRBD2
CATSGRTSDTDTQYF
TGTGCCACCAGCGGGAGAACTAGCGACACAGATACGCAGTATTTT
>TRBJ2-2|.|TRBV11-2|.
CASSLDRNRVPGELFF
TGTGCCAGCAGCTTAGATCGGAACAGGGTCCCCGGGGAGCTGTTTTTT
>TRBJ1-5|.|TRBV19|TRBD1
CASSLRQGAGNQPQHF
TGTGCCAGTAGTCTCCGACAGGGGGCTGGCAATCAGCCCCAGCATTTT
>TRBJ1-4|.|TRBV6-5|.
CASSYSMGATNEKLFF
TGTGCCAGCAGTTACTCGATGGGCGCAACTAATGAAAAACTGTTTTTT
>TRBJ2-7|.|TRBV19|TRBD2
CASGGGGSGEQYF
TGTGCCAGTGGCGGGGGGGGATCTGGGGAGCAGTACTTC
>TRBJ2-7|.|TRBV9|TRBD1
CASSVEGTGELREQYF
TGTGCCAGCAGCGTAGAGGGGACAGGGGAATTGAGGGAGCAGTACTTC
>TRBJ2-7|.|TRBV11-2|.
CASSLNYRVYEQYF
TGTGCCAGCAGCTTAAACTACAGGGTTTACGAGCAGTACTTC
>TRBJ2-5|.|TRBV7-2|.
CASSSSWTQYF
TGTGCCAGCAGCTCCTCGTGGACCCAGTACTTC
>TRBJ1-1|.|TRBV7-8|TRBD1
CASSLNGQGMNTEAFF
TGTGCCAGCAGCTTAAATGGACAGGGGATGAACACTGAAGCTTTCTTT
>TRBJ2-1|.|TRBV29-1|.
CSVRYNEQFF
TGCAGCGTTCGTTACAATGAGCAGTTCTTC
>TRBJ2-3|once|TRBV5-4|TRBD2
CASSLGGGEPYF
TGTGCCAGCAGCTTAGGCGGGGGGGAACCATATTTT
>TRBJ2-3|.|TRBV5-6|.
CASSSYPGLTSTDTQYF
TGTGCCAGCAGTTCGTACCCGGGACTCACCTCCACAGATACGCAGTATTTT
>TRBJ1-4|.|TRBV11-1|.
CASSSPLNEKLFF
TGTGCCAGCAGTTCTCCTCTGAATGAAAAACTGTTTTTT
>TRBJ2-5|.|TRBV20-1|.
CSGPTRETQYF
TGCAGTGGTCCCACCCGGGAGACCCAGTACTTC
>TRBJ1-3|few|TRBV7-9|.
CASSLATSGRGNTIYF
TGTGCCAGCAGCTTAGCAACGTCAGGGCGAGGAAACACCATATATTTT
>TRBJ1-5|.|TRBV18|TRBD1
CASSPSGTGDQPQHF
TGTGCCAGCTCACCATCTGGGACAGGGGATCAGCCCCAGCATTTT
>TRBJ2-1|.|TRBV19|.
CASSIRDYNEQFF
TGTGCCAGTAGTATTCGGGACTACAATGAGCAGTTCTTC
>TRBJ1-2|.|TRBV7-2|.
CASSLGSFYGYTF
TGTGCCAGCAGCTTGGGCAGCTTTTATGGCTACACCTTC
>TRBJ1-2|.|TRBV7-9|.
CASSAPGTVNYGYTF
TGTGCCAGCAGCGCCCCCGGGACCGTTAACTATGGCTACACCTTC
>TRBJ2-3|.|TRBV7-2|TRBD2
CASSPGTSGRFGTDTQYF
TGTGCCAGCAGCCCCGGGACTAGCGGGAGATTTGGCACAGATACGCAGTATTTT
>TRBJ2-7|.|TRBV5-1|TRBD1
CASGRRDSSYEQYF
TGCGCCAGCGGCCGCAGGGACAGCTCCTACGAGCAGTACTTC
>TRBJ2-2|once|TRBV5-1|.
CASSWLIAANTGELFF
TGCGCCAGCAGCTGGTTAATAGCCGCGAACACCGGGGAGCTGTTTTTT
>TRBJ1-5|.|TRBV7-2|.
CASSSQGLGEPQHF
TGTGCCAGCAGCTCTCAAGGCCTGGGGGAGCCCCAGCATTTT
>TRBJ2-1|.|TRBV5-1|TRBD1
CASSTRTGADEQFF
TGCGCCAGCAGCACCAGGACAGGGGCCGATGAGCAGTTCTTC
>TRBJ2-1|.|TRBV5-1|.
CASSLGQGASRSYNEQFF
TGCGCCAGCAGCTTGGGGCAGGGTGCTAGCCGCTCCTACAATGAGCAGTTCTTC
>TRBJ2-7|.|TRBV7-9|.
CASSPSSYEQYF
TGTGCCAGCAGCCCTAGCTCCTACGAGCAGTACTTC
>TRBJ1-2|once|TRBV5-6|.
CASSPLDNPLRYTF
TGTGCCAGCAGCCCTCTTGACAACCCCCTTCGCTACACCTTC
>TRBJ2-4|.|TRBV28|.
CASSWGIMNIQYF
TGTGCCAGCAGCTGGGGGATAATGAACATTCAGTACTTC
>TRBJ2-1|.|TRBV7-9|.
CASSLARNEQFF
TGTGCCAGCAGCTTAGCGCGGAATGAGCAGTTCTTC
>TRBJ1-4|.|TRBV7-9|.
CASSLALGGTNEKLFF
TGTGCCAGCAGCTTAGCGCTGGGGGGCACTAATGAAAAACTGTTTTTT
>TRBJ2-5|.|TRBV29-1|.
CSFRQETQYF
TGCAGCTTTAGGCAAGAGACCCAGTACTTC
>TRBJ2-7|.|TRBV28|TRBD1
CASSLSPGTGVYEQYF
TGTGCCAGCAGTTTATCCCCCGGGACAGGGGTGTACGAGCAGTACTTC